In this sample, the clone carrying this T cell receptor beta chain turned up once. The length of the CDR3 is 15 residues. The germline V gene encodes CDR1 WSHSY and CDR2 SAAADI. With 2 bases removed from V and 8 bases from J, the gap between germline ends came to 18 bases. Which cohort a participant joined came from the clinical history participants gave. Sequencing used immunoSEQ multiplex PCR; TCRdb keeps in-frame clones, though not all of them. The sample carries approximately 250,000 clones, 88% recorded once. This entry belongs to a study of blood T cell repertoires in COVID-19. The receptor was isolated from a woman aged 60-75 years in a cohort exposed to, infected with or recovered from COVID-19 (not recorded which). Sequenced input: PBMCs or T cells enriched from blood (not recorded which). The chain joins TRBV10-2 to TRBJ1-2; D perhaps matches TRBD1 (6 bases). The DNA of the CDR3 is TGCGCCAGCAGTGAGCGGGGGGCGGTTTTAAAAGGCTACACCTTC. It yields the protein CASSERGAVLKGYTF.